The 19 T cell receptor beta chains given below trace back to one sample, sequenced in a study of cytomegalovirus exposure and HLA in healthy donors. Amplification used 60 Vbeta primers and 13 Jbeta primers. Generated by immunoSEQ multiplex PCR, the TCRdb table keeps only in-frame clones and is missing some. The sample lists 150,000 to 200,000 clones, roughly 84% occurring once. The sequenced sample was PBMCs. The receptors were sampled from a man between 18 and 35 years old in good health and CMV-seronegative.

This sequence joins TRBV4-1 and TRBJ2-3; tentative D call: TRBD1 (6 bases). CDR3 size: 14 residues. The germline gives CDR1 MGHRA, CDR2 YSYEKL. Trimming cost V 3 bases and J 3 bases, with 10 bases left between them. DNA for the CDR3: TGCGCCAGCAGCCATGGCAGGGGAACAGATACGCAGTATTTT. It codes for CASSHGRGTDTQYF.

This chain joins TRBV9 and TRBJ2-3; D remains unclear. This CDR3 is built from 12 residues. The V and J ends lost 3 bases and 7 bases respectively, with 9 bases between them. Per germline, CDR1 SGDLS and CDR2 YYNGEE. CDR3 in amino acids: CASSGALNTQYF. In nucleotides, the CDR3 is TGTGCCAGCAGCGGGGCCCTCAATACGCAGTATTTT. Full variable domain (missing parts from reference TRBV9 and TRBJ2-3): DSGVTQTPKHLITATGQRVTLRCSPRSGDLSVYWYQQSLDQGLQFLIQYYNGEERAKGNILERFSAQQFPDLHSELNLSSLELGDSALYFCASSGALNTQYFGPGTRLTVL.

The chain joins TRBV4-3 to TRBJ1-2; 10 bases align to TRBD1. CDR1 LGHNA and CDR2 YSLEER come from the germline V gene. The CDR3 covers 19 residues. The junction had 12 bases not matched to a gene; V was cut back by 0 bases and J by 2 bases. The CDR3: CASSQDIWRQGAMNYGYTF. DNA of the CDR3: TGCGCCAGCAGCCAAGATATATGGAGACAGGGGGCAATGAACTATGGCTACACCTTC.

V gene TRBV6-1 combines with J gene TRBJ1-4; 7 bases align to TRBD1. Germline CDR1 and CDR2: MNHNS and SASEGT. V lost 4 bases to trimming and J lost 3 bases; unmatched junction nucleotides: 5. The CDR3 sequence is 15 residues long. This chain's CDR3 is CASSAKGGPNEKLFF. CDR3 DNA sequence: TGTGCCAGCAGTGCGAAAGGGGGCCCTAATGAAAAACTGTTTTTT.

The V and J genes are TRBV13 and TRBJ2-2; D not certain. V was clipped by 4 bases and J by 6 bases, with 9 bases between them. The CDR3 loop spans 13 amino acids. Germline V gene sequence: CDR1 PRHDT, CDR2 FYEKMQ (reference sequence). The CDR3 is CASSSPNAGELFF. In DNA, the CDR3 is TGTGCCAGCAGCTCCCCCAATGCCGGGGAGCTGTTTTTT.

J is TRBJ1-2 and V is TRBV19, with TRBD1 identical over 7 bases. CDR1 is LNHDA and CDR2 is SQIVND in the germline V gene (reference sequence). There are 14 residues in the CDR3. Losses at the gene ends were 3 bases for V and 4 bases for J; bases not matched to a gene: 5. CDR3 sequence reads: CASSMEQGFYGYTF. The CDR3 nucleotides are TGTGCCAGTAGTATGGAACAGGGGTTCTATGGCTACACCTTC.

The genes are TRBV4-2 and TRBJ2-7; TRBD2 aligns across 12 bases. With 4 bases clipped from V and 2 bases from J, the junction kept 21 bases outside the gene matches. The CDR3 length is 21 residues. Per the germline V gene, CDR1 is LGHNA and CDR2 is YNFKEQ. Here the CDR3 DNA reads TGTGCCAGCAGCCCCTTACGCAGAAAAACGACTAGCGGGAGTATCGCCTACGAGCAGTACTTC. This translates into CASSPLRRKTTSGSIAYEQYF.

The genes are TRBV5-1 and TRBJ2-1; 10 bases map to TRBD2. The CDR3 spans 16 residues. Germline V gene sequence: CDR1 SGHRS, CDR2 YFSETQ. The junction had 12 bases not matched to a gene; V was cut back by 4 bases and J by 8 bases. The CDR3 is CASSDRTSGRRDEQFF. The DNA for the CDR3 is TGCGCCAGCAGCGATCGGACTAGCGGCCGGCGAGATGAGCAGTTCTTC.

This rearrangement joins TRBV28 to TRBJ2-1; D gene unclear. Germline-derived CDR1 and CDR2 are MDHEN and SYDVKM. The V end lost 6 bases, the J end lost 0 bases, and 9 bases lay between the germline ends. This CDR3 spans 14 amino acids. CDR3 in amino acids: CASSWSLSYNEQFF. The CDR3 nucleotides are TGTGCCAGCAGCTGGAGTCTCTCCTACAATGAGCAGTTCTTC.

Only a few counts were recorded for this clone. The chain employs TRBV7-9 and TRBJ1-2; TRBD1 matches 10 bases. This CDR3 region has 14 residues. CDR1 SEHNR and CDR2 FQNEAQ come from the germline V gene (reference sequence). The ends lost 5 bases at V and 3 bases at J; junction bases unmatched: 3. The CDR3: CASSRDRGDYGYTF. CDR3 bases: TGTGCCAGCAGCCGGGACAGGGGAGACTATGGCTACACCTTC. Together with reference TRBV7-9 and TRBJ1-2, the CDR3 gives the full variable domain: DTGVSQNPRHKITKRGQNVTFRCDPISEHNRLYWYRQTLGQGPEFLTYFQNEAQLEKSRLLSDRFSAERPKGSFSTLEIQRTEQGDSAMYLCASSRDRGDYGYTFGSGTRLTVV.

The chain has TRBV7-2 and TRBJ1-2; 8 bases line up with TRBD1. This CDR3 has 15 amino acids. Germline V gene data show CDR1 as SGHTA and CDR2 as FQGNSA. V shed 2 bases and J 5 bases; nucleotides not matched to a gene: 7. CDR3 sequence reads: CASSLTRDRPYGYTF. The CDR3 coding sequence is TGTGCCAGCAGCTTAACCCGGGACAGGCCATATGGCTACACCTTC.

The chain couples TRBV6-4 to TRBJ1-2; 10 positions match TRBD1. V was pared by 3 bases and J by 7 bases, with 8 bases of the junction left unmatched. This CDR3 has 15 residues. The germline gives CDR1 MRHNA, CDR2 SNTAGT. The CDR3 region has the DNA TGTGCCAGCAGTGAAGTCCCCGGACAGGGGGTTGGCTACACCTTC. Its protein product is CASSEVPGQGVGYTF.

The chain combines TRBV9 with TRBJ2-1, with 11 nucleotides matching TRBD2. From germline, CDR1 is SGDLS and CDR2 YYNGEE. V was clipped by 4 bases and J by 5 bases; unmatched bases: 8. This CDR3 comprises 16 residues. The CDR3 loop is CASSSRLAGTHNEQFF. In DNA form, the CDR3 reads TGTGCCAGCAGCTCCAGACTAGCGGGGACCCACAATGAGCAGTTCTTC.

The V gene is TRBV4-1, the J gene TRBJ1-6; no clear D gene. The germline V gene encodes CDR1 MGHRA and CDR2 YSYEKL. The V end was cut by 6 bases, the J end by 7 bases, with 10 bases between. The CDR3 loop spans 13 amino acids. CDR3 in amino acids: CASRVPGNSPLHF. CDR3 DNA sequence: TGCGCCAGCAGGGTGCCGGGGAATTCACCCCTCCACTTT.

The rearrangement uses TRBV4-1 and TRBJ2-6; the D gene is possibly TRBD1 (7 bases). In germline, CDR1 is MGHRA, CDR2 YSYEKL. V shed 2 bases and J shed 1 base, with 12 bases lying between them. CDR3 length: 17 residues. The CDR3 here is CASSQPGGLSGANVLTF. In DNA, the CDR3 is TGCGCCAGCAGCCAACCAGGGGGGCTGTCTGGGGCCAACGTCCTGACTTTC.

The J gene is TRBJ2-5, the V gene TRBV6-1; D perhaps matches TRBD2 (6 bases). Germline loops: CDR1 MNHNS, CDR2 SASEGT. Trimming pared 7 bases from V and 2 bases from J, leaving 17 bases between. The CDR3 runs 15 residues. The CDR3 coding sequence is TGTGCCAGCATTTTTCAACTGGGGAGGCAAGAGACCCAGTACTTC. Protein sequence: CASIFQLGRQETQYF.

V gene TRBV10-3 combines with J gene TRBJ2-7, with 10 bases fitting TRBD2. CDR1 is ENHRY and CDR2 is SYGVKD in the germline V gene. The CDR3 contains 15 residues. The trim removed 6 bases at V and 6 bases at J, leaving 11 bases unmatched. In DNA form, the CDR3 reads TGTGCCATCAGGGGAACTAGCGGGACCCCCTTCGAGCAGTACTTC. Amino acids: CAIRGTSGTPFEQYF.

The rearrangement links TRBV2 to TRBJ2-5; 10 nucleotides agree with TRBD2. Trimming cost V 8 bases and J 5 bases; bases outside gene matches: 11. The CDR3 sequence is 15 residues long. The germline gives CDR1 SNHLY, CDR2 FYNNEI. The CDR3 loop is CASQALERGGETQYF. CDR3 nucleotide sequence: TGTGCCAGCCAGGCTCTCGAGCGGGGGGGCGAGACCCAGTACTTC.

To note about this clone: The sample contains more than one DNA sequence encoding this CDR3. The V and J genes are TRBV27 and TRBJ2-7, with D perhaps TRBD1 (5 bases). V dropped 2 bases and J dropped 3 bases, with 11 bases sitting between them. This CDR3 is built from 14 residues. Germline CDR1 and CDR2: MNHEY and SMNVEV (reference sequence). CDR3 DNA: TGTGCCAGCAGTTTAAGGGGCGCCAGCTACGAGCAGTACTTC. Protein: CASSLRGASYEQYF.